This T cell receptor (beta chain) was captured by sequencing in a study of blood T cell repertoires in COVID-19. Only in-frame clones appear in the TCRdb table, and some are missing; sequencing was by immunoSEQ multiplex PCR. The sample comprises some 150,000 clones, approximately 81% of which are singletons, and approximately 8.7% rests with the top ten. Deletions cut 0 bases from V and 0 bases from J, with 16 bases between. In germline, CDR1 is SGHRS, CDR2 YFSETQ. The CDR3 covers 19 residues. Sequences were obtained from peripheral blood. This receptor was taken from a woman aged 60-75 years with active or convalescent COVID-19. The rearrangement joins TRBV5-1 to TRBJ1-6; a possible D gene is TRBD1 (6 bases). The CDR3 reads CASSLGTQGSSSYNSPLHF. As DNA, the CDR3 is TGCGCCAGCAGCTTGGGAACACAGGGATCAAGCTCCTATAATTCACCCCTCCACTTT.